A single sample gave rise to the 20 T cell receptor beta chains below, sequenced in a study of glioma-infiltrating T cells after dendritic cell vaccination. Generated by immunoSEQ multiplex PCR, the TCRdb table keeps only in-frame clones and is missing some. The table lists over 80,000 clones, around four fifths of them singletons. Time point described: after dendritic cell vaccination, including at tumor progression/relapse. The specimen was blood, collected after dendritic cell vaccination. The receptors originated from a human donor with glioblastoma.

The V call is TRBV5-4, the J call TRBJ2-2, with D maybe TRBD1 (5 bases). Trimming stripped 4 bases from V and 7 bases from J, with 17 bases between. Per germline, CDR1 SGHNT and CDR2 YYREEE (reference sequence). The length of the CDR3 is 15 residues. Here the CDR3 reads CASSLRQSGNGELFF. CDR3 bases: TGTGCCAGCAGCCTCCGACAGTCCGGCAACGGGGAGCTGTTTTTT.

In its sample, this clone was seen once. J is TRBJ2-1 and V is TRBV5-1; 7 bases map to TRBD1. The CDR3 is 14 residues long. Per germline, CDR1 SGHRS and CDR2 YFSETQ. V dropped 7 bases and J dropped 10; count of bases not matched to a gene: 14. The CDR3 nucleotides are TGCGCCAGCGGAACAGGGACAGTAAGATGGGAGCAGTTCTTC. Its protein is CASGTGTVRWEQFF.

The V call is TRBV7-9, the J call TRBJ1-2; D is unclear. Trimming shortened V by 4 bases and J by 8 bases, and 14 bases separated the two germline ends. Germline V gene data show CDR1 as SEHNR and CDR2 as FQNEAQ (reference sequence). This CDR3 contains 13 residues. The CDR3 is CASSWASTEGYTF. In nucleotides, the CDR3 is TGTGCCAGCAGCTGGGCGAGCACAGAGGGCTACACCTTC.

The rearrangement links TRBV27 to TRBJ1-2, with 7 bases fitting TRBD1. Germline loops: CDR1 MNHEY, CDR2 SMNVEV (reference sequence). V trimming: 5 bases; J trimming: 7 bases; junction bases outside the gene matches: 13. This CDR3 has 15 amino acids. CDR3 sequence (DNA): TGTGCCAGCAGTCCTACCCGAACAGGGGTACGTGGCTACACCTTC. It encodes CASSPTRTGVRGYTF.

The V and J genes are TRBV19 and TRBJ2-1, with D possibly TRBD2 on 6 matching bases. This CDR3 contains 16 residues. Per the germline V gene, CDR1 is LNHDA and CDR2 is SQIVND (reference sequence). The ends were cut back, 5 bases at V and 4 bases at J, with 18 bases in the middle. The chain's CDR3 is CASSLQAGLEYNEQFF. As DNA, the CDR3 is TGTGCCAGTAGTCTACAGGCGGGACTGGAATACAATGAGCAGTTCTTC.

The chain combines TRBV19 with TRBJ2-1; 9 bases map to TRBD1. After removal of 5 bases from V and 8 bases from J, the junction contained 7 bases not matched to a gene. This CDR3 has 14 amino acids. CDR1 and CDR2 (germline): LNHDA, SQIVND (reference sequence). Here the CDR3 reads CASSGTGTPHEQFF. CDR3 DNA sequence: TGTGCCAGTAGTGGGACAGGGACACCCCATGAGCAGTTCTTC.

This clone was seen a handful of times. This chain connects TRBV4-2 to TRBJ2-3; D possibly corresponds to TRBD2 (8 bases). The V gene's germline CDR1 is LGHNA and CDR2 YNFKEQ. V shed 0 bases and J shed 2 bases, with 15 bases lying between them. The CDR3 loop spans 17 amino acids. The CDR3 region has the DNA TGTGCCAGCAGCCAAGAAGGGGGCGGGGGGTCCACAGATACGCAGTATTTT. Encoded protein: CASSQEGGGGSTDTQYF.

This clone was recorded at least ten times. The chain employs TRBV18 and TRBJ2-7, with D perhaps TRBD2 (7 bases). V lost 8 bases and J 5 bases, leaving 16 bases between the germline ends. Germline V gene data show CDR1 as KGHSH and CDR2 as LQKENI. The CDR3 loop spans 13 amino acids. In nucleotides, the CDR3 is TGTGCCAGCCGAGGAGGGGGGGTCGACGAGCAGTACGTC. Translation: CASRGGGVDEQYV.

This rearrangement joins TRBV7-6 to TRBJ1-3; a possible D gene is TRBD1 (5 bases). The CDR3 loop spans 16 amino acids. Germline assignment: CDR1 SGHVS and CDR2 FNYEAQ. Between the trimmed V and J ends, which lost 1 base and 2 bases, there was a span of 12 bases. The CDR3 nucleotides read TGTGCCAGCAGCTTAGAGATAGGGGTGGCTGGAAACACCATATATTTT. It specifies CASSLEIGVAGNTIYF. The full variable domain, in which reference TRBV7-6 and TRBJ1-3 provide the parts outside the CDR3, is GAGVSQSPRYKVTKRGQDVALRCDPISGHVSLYWYRQALGQGPEFLTYFNYEAQQDKSGLPNDRFSAERPEGSISTLTIQRTEQRDSAMYRCASSLEIGVAGNTIYFGEGSWLTVV.

About this clone: The sample carries other DNA sequences with the same CDR3. The chain employs TRBV6-5 and TRBJ2-7, with TRBD1 matching 11 bases. The CDR3 contains 13 residues. Germline V gives CDR1 MNHEY, CDR2 SVGAGI. The V segment lost 6 bases and the J segment 4 bases; nucleotides outside the gene matches: 2. In DNA, the CDR3 is TGTGCCAGCAGGGACAGGGGGCGTTACGAGCAGTACTTC. The encoded protein is CASRDRGRYEQYF.

The chain combines TRBV7-8 with TRBJ2-5, with D perhaps TRBD2 (6 bases). V was pared by 1 base and J by 5 bases, with 14 bases between. CDR1 is SGHVS and CDR2 is FQNEAQ in the germline V gene. CDR3 size: 15 residues. The CDR3 nucleotides read TGTGCCAGCAGCTTAGGGCAGGGTGGGGGGGAGACCCAGTACTTC. Protein sequence: CASSLGQGGGETQYF.

This clone showed up just a few times. The chain recombines TRBV7-9 with TRBJ1-2; no firm D call. Between the trimmed V and J ends, which lost 2 bases and 8 bases, there was a span of 12 bases. Germline CDR1 and CDR2: SEHNR and FQNEAQ (reference sequence). This CDR3 has 13 residues. DNA for the CDR3: TGTGCCAGCAGCTTAAGTTACTCGAACGGCTACACCTTC. This translates into CASSLSYSNGYTF.

This chain connects TRBV6-1 to TRBJ1-5; 8 positions match TRBD1. The CDR3 runs 15 residues. Germline V gives CDR1 MNHNS, CDR2 SASEGT. With 1 base clipped from V and 5 bases from J, the junction kept 4 bases outside the gene matches. The DNA of the CDR3 is TGTGCCAGCAGTGAAGACACAGGGGGGCATCAGCCCCAGCATTTT. Protein: CASSEDTGGHQPQHF.

This chain connects TRBV19 to TRBJ1-3, with 9 bases fitting TRBD1. This CDR3 contains 16 residues. The germline V gene encodes CDR1 LNHDA and CDR2 SQIVND (reference sequence). V lost 5 bases, J lost 4 bases, and 9 bases stayed unmatched. Here the CDR3 reads CASSPWDRESGNTIYF. The CDR3 nucleotides read TGTGCCAGTAGTCCCTGGGACAGGGAATCCGGAAACACCATATATTTT. Full variable domain (remainder filled in from reference TRBV19 and TRBJ1-3): DGGITQSPKYLFRKEGQNVTLSCEQNLNHDAMYWYRQDPGQGLRLIYYSQIVNDFQKGDIAEGYSVSREKKESFPLTVTSAQKNPTAFYLCASSPWDRESGNTIYFGEGSWLTVV.

The sample holds a few counts of this clone. The chain employs TRBV27 and TRBJ1-2; a possible D gene is TRBD1 (6 bases). Trimming removed 5 bases from V and 4 bases from J, with 23 bases in between. This CDR3 region has 17 residues. Looked up from germline, CDR1 is MNHEY and CDR2 is SMNVEV (reference sequence). Here the CDR3 reads CASSNSVGTGKFYGYTF. The CDR3 coding sequence is TGTGCCAGCAGTAATTCTGTCGGAACAGGGAAATTCTATGGCTACACCTTC.

The V gene is TRBV5-1, the J gene TRBJ2-1; possible D gene TRBD2, 6 bases. The CDR3 contains 16 residues. Trimming removed 4 bases at V and 3 bases at J, with 17 bases between. Looked up from germline, CDR1 is SGHRS and CDR2 is YFSETQ. The CDR3 is CASSPLSGEIYNEQFF. CDR3 DNA: TGCGCCAGCAGCCCCTTGTCGGGAGAGATCTACAATGAGCAGTTCTTC. Complete variable domain (other parts from reference TRBV5-1 and TRBJ2-1): KAGVTQTPRYLIKTRGQQVTLSCSPISGHRSVSWYQQTPGQGLQFLFEYFSETQRNKGNFPGRFSGRQFSNSRSEMNVSTLELGDSALYLCASSPLSGEIYNEQFFGPGTRLTVL.

This chain connects TRBV5-1 to TRBJ1-2; D is perhaps TRBD1 (5 bases). There are 12 residues in the CDR3. V lost 3 bases and J lost 8, with 11 bases in between. The germline V gene has CDR1 SGHRS and CDR2 YFSETQ. CDR3 amino acids: CASSWDLEGYTF. Here the CDR3 DNA reads TGCGCCAGCAGCTGGGACTTGGAGGGCTACACCTTC.

The chain links TRBV10-3 to TRBJ2-2, with 7 nucleotides matching TRBD1. From germline, CDR1 is ENHRY and CDR2 SYGVKD. The CDR3 has 13 amino acids. Trimming cost V 6 bases and J 5 bases; bases outside gene matches: 3. The CDR3 nucleotides are TGTGCCATCAGCCGACAGGGTACCGGGGAGCTGTTTTTT. Its protein product is CAISRQGTGELFF.

The chain combines TRBV5-1 with TRBJ2-7; 12 nucleotides line up with TRBD1. CDR1 and CDR2 from the germline V gene are SGHRS and YFSETQ. This CDR3 is built from 15 residues. Trimming removed 7 bases from V and 5 bases from J; junction bases left unmatched: 10. CDR3 protein: CASCQPGQGANEQYF. CDR3 DNA sequence: TGCGCCAGCTGCCAACCGGGACAGGGGGCGAACGAGCAGTACTTC. Combining the CDR3 with reference TRBV5-1 and TRBJ2-7 gives the whole variable domain KAGVTQTPRYLIKTRGQQVTLSCSPISGHRSVSWYQQTPGQGLQFLFEYFSETQRNKGNFPGRFSGRQFSNSRSEMNVSTLELGDSALYLCASCQPGQGANEQYFGPGTRLTVT.

This clone was counted once. This chain connects TRBV19 to TRBJ2-5; D gene ambiguous. The CDR3 totals 11 residues. The germline V and J ends were trimmed by 8 bases and 7 bases, with 11 bases remaining between them. Germline V gene sequence: CDR1 LNHDA, CDR2 SQIVND (reference sequence). CDR3 residues: CASQTGLTQYF. The CDR3 nucleotides are TGTGCCAGTCAGACTGGCTTGACCCAGTACTTC.